The 25 T cell receptor beta chains below come from one sample, sequenced in a study of CD8 T cells in ankylosing spondylitis. Study conclusions and caveats: Characteristic, it appeared, of ankylosing spondylitis blood was a TCR beta motif of fewer than 10 highly homologous variants.

TCRdb itself ran the 5' RACE reads through MiXCR, one entry per CDR3 protein. The data show some 840,000 distinct CDR3 sequences, roughly 12% seen once. No antigen has been assigned to these receptors. The sample was blood, either unsorted or a sorted T cell fraction (not recorded which). These receptors came from a male donor with ankylosing spondylitis.

The chain employs TRBV6-1 and TRBJ2-4; 8 bases match TRBD1. V gave up 6 bases and J gave up 3 bases; unmatched junction bases: 7. Germline V CDR1 and CDR2: MNHNS, SASEGT. This CDR3 is 15 amino acids long. CDR3 sequence: CASRSGGAGKNIQYF. The CDR3 nucleotides are TGTGCCAGCAGATCAGGGGGCGCGGGCAAAAACATTCAGTACTTC.

This clonotype has at least ten counts. The chain joins TRBV2 to TRBJ1-2; the D is unclear. Per germline, CDR1 SNHLY and CDR2 FYNNEI. The CDR3 covers 12 residues. Between the trimmed V and J ends, which lost 5 bases and 8 bases, there was a span of 12 bases. Here the CDR3 reads CASSLTEDGYTF. CDR3 sequence (DNA): TGTGCCAGCAGTCTGACCGAGGACGGCTACACCTTC.

This clonotype was detected many times. The V and J genes are TRBV29-1 and TRBJ2-3, with TRBD2 matching over 7 bases. The CDR3 totals 13 residues. J lost 10 bases, V lost 6 bases, and 13 bases had no gene match. Germline V gene data show CDR1 as SQVTM and CDR2 as ANQGSEA. The CDR3: CSVGLGSGIPQYF. CDR3 DNA sequence: TGCAGCGTCGGGCTCGGGAGCGGGATTCCGCAGTATTTT.

Only a few counts were recorded for this clonotype. The chain carries TRBV29-1 and TRBJ2-4; 10 bases line up with TRBD1. The V and J ends lost 6 bases and 7 bases, in that order; junction bases with no gene match: 9. The germline V gene encodes CDR1 SQVTM and CDR2 ANQGSEA. The length of the CDR3 is 14 residues. The CDR3 sequence: CSVKSGTGANIQYF. DNA for the CDR3: TGCAGCGTCAAATCCGGGACAGGGGCGAACATTCAGTACTTC. The variable domain in full, completed from reference TRBV29-1 and TRBJ2-4, reads SAVISQKPSRDICQRGTSLTIQCQVDSQVTMMFWYRQQPGQSLTLIATANQGSEATYESGFVIDKFPISRPNLTFSTLTVSNMSPEDSSIYLCSVKSGTGANIQYFGAGTRLSVL.

A few counts support this clonotype. This chain links TRBV6-2 or TRBV6-3 with TRBJ2-1, with D perhaps TRBD2 (5 bases). The V and J ends lost 6 bases and 4 bases respectively, with 16 bases between them. CDR1 is MNHEY, CDR2 SVGEGT, per germline. The CDR3 loop spans 15 amino acids. The CDR3 sequence: CASSNRGLLYNEQFF. For the CDR3, the DNA is TGTGCCAGCAGCAACCGGGGTTTGCTATACAATGAGCAGTTCTTC.

The J gene is TRBJ2-5, the V gene TRBV18, with D unclear. CDR1 is KGHSH and CDR2 is LQKENI in the germline V gene. This CDR3 has 15 amino acids. V was trimmed by 6 bases and J by 0 bases, leaving 14 bases between them. The CDR3 DNA is TGTGCCAGCTCGCTTAACCCGAGGTACCAAGAGACCCAGTACTTC. As protein: CASSLNPRYQETQYF. Drawing the rest from reference TRBV18 and TRBJ2-5, the complete variable domain is NAGVMQNPRHLVRRRGQEARLRCSPMKGHSHVYWYRQLPEEGLKFMVYLQKENIIDESGMPKERFSAEFPKEGPSILRIQQVVRGDSAAYFCASSLNPRYQETQYFGPGTRLLVL.

In DNA form, the CDR3 reads TGTGCCAGCGCCCCAGAAGATCCAGGGGGCCCCGGGGAGCTGTTTTTT. This translates into CASAPEDPGGPGELFF. The V gene is TRBV12-3 or TRBV12-4, the J gene TRBJ2-2; 8 bases are a match to TRBD1. This CDR3 region has 16 residues. V was clipped by 8 bases and J by 6 bases; unmatched bases: 14.

The chain links TRBV20-1 to TRBJ1-2; D possibly corresponds to TRBD1 (6 bases). V lost 0 bases to trimming and J lost 4 bases, with 12 bases between them. There are 14 residues in the CDR3. The germline CDR1 and CDR2 sequences are DFQATT and SNEGSKA (reference sequence). In DNA form, the CDR3 reads TGCAGTGCTAGAGATCCGCGGGGGGCCTATGGCTACACCTTC. This codes for CSARDPRGAYGYTF.

This clonotype was detected many times. The chain carries TRBV20-1 and TRBJ1-2; 9 bases align to TRBD1. This CDR3 has 13 residues. CDR1 and CDR2 from the germline V gene are DFQATT and SNEGSKA (reference sequence). V lost 7 bases, J lost 5 bases, and 8 bases stayed unmatched. CDR3 sequence reads: CSGSYRGQYGYTF. The CDR3 region has the DNA TGCAGTGGGTCATACAGGGGGCAGTATGGCTACACCTTC.

The chain links TRBV6-5 to TRBJ1-2; D is perhaps TRBD1 (5 bases). The CDR3 has 13 residues. Trimming removed 2 bases at V and 7 bases at J, with 11 bases between. Looked up from germline, CDR1 is MNHEY and CDR2 is SVGAGI. CDR3 bases: TGTGCCAGCAGTTACGGGGGAGGGGTTGGCTACACCTTC. Its protein product is CASSYGGGVGYTF.

This clonotype was seen a handful of times. The chain employs TRBV18 and TRBJ1-5, with a possible D match to TRBD1 (5 bases). Trimming removed 1 base from V and 4 bases from J, with 11 bases in between. The CDR3 contains 15 residues. CDR1 is KGHSH and CDR2 is LQKENI in the germline V gene. CDR3: CASSPLGGRNQPQHF. CDR3 DNA sequence: TGTGCCAGCTCACCACTGGGGGGAAGGAATCAGCCCCAGCATTTT.

This clonotype has a handful of counts. The chain links TRBV20-1 to TRBJ2-1; D unclear. Looked up from germline, CDR1 is DFQATT and CDR2 is SNEGSKA (reference sequence). This CDR3 comprises 16 residues. With 0 bases removed from V and 0 bases from J, the gap between germline ends came to 12 bases. Here the CDR3 DNA reads TGCAGTGCTAGAGATCTTTTCACGTCCTCCTACAATGAGCAGTTCTTC. The encoded protein is CSARDLFTSSYNEQFF.

The chain employs TRBV10-3 and TRBJ2-5; 8 positions agree with TRBD2. The V segment lost 10 bases and the J segment 4 bases; nucleotides outside the gene matches: 5. The CDR3 covers 12 residues. Germline V lookup: CDR1 ENHRY, CDR2 SYGVKD. CDR3 DNA sequence: TGTGCCACCACGGGGGGGAGAGAGACCCAGTACTTC. Translated, it gives CATTGGRETQYF.

The chain is built from TRBV5-1 and TRBJ2-1, with 7 positions matching TRBD1. After removal of 3 bases from V and 6 bases from J, the junction contained 12 bases not matched to a gene. Germline V lookup: CDR1 SGHRS, CDR2 YFSETQ. The CDR3 length is 16 residues. This CDR3 is CASSSLDRVGGNEQFF. CDR3 bases: TGCGCCAGCAGCTCACTCGACAGGGTTGGCGGCAATGAGCAGTTCTTC.

The chain is built from TRBV5-1 and TRBJ1-6; unclear D gene. The CDR3 runs to 15 residues. From germline, CDR1 is SGHRS and CDR2 YFSETQ. With 2 bases removed from V and 6 bases from J, the gap between germline ends came to 12 bases. In DNA, the CDR3 is TGCGCCAGCAGCTTAGACCTTCTGGGTAATTCACCCCTCCACTTT. Encoded protein: CASSLDLLGNSPLHF.

This chain links TRBV6-5 with TRBJ2-5; TRBD1 matches at 7 bases. J lost 2 bases, V lost 2 bases, and 5 bases had no gene match. The germline V gene has CDR1 MNHEY and CDR2 SVGAGI. The CDR3 consists of 15 residues. The CDR3 loop reads CASSYPRDSQETQYF. The CDR3 region has the DNA TGTGCCAGCAGTTACCCTAGGGACAGTCAAGAGACCCAGTACTTC.

This clonotype was seen only a few times. For the CDR3, the DNA is TGTGCCAGCAGCCCTGTCGGAACTCGCACAGATACGCAGTATTTT. This encodes CASSPVGTRTDTQYF. The rearrangement joins TRBV7-2 to TRBJ2-3, with D uncertain. This CDR3 region has 15 residues. V was shortened by 5 bases and J by 1 base, with 13 bases between the two germline ends. Looked up from germline, CDR1 is SGHTA and CDR2 is FQGNSA.

This chain joins TRBV29-1 and TRBJ1-1, with 8 bases that match TRBD1. J lost 4 bases, V lost 7 bases, and 8 bases had no gene match. In germline, CDR1 is SQVTM, CDR2 ANQGSEA. The CDR3 runs to 13 residues. As DNA, the CDR3 is TGCAGCGGGAACGACAGGGGAGGCACTGAAGCTTTCTTT. Its protein is CSGNDRGGTEAFF.

This clonotype has more than one count but fewer than ten. J is TRBJ2-7 and V is TRBV20-1; the D gene is possibly TRBD1 (6 bases). The CDR3 has 14 residues. V was pared by 0 bases and J by 4 bases, with 13 bases between. Germline assignment: CDR1 DFQATT and CDR2 SNEGSKA (reference sequence). Here the CDR3 DNA reads TGCAGTGCTAGAGACCCAGGGGCCGAGTACGAGCAGTACTTC. This translates into CSARDPGAEYEQYF.

This clonotype occurred a few times. The chain uses TRBV5-1 and TRBJ1-4; D unclear. CDR3 length: 13 residues. Germline loops: CDR1 SGHRS, CDR2 YFSETQ. V lost 0 bases to trimming and J lost 8 bases, with 8 bases between them. CDR3 region: CASSLENQEKLFF. The DNA of the CDR3 is TGCGCCAGCAGCTTGGAAAACCAAGAAAAACTGTTTTTT.

This clonotype was recorded many times. The chain combines TRBV28 with TRBJ1-5, with TRBD1 as a possible D gene (5 bases). The CDR3 has 15 amino acids. The ends were cut back, 5 bases at V and 4 bases at J, with 15 bases in the middle. The germline V gene encodes CDR1 MDHEN and CDR2 SYDVKM. The CDR3 nucleotides read TGTGCCAGCAGTACCCCGAGCAGGGTGAATCAGCCCCAGCATTTT. Translating gives CASSTPSRVNQPQHF. The full variable domain, in which reference TRBV28 and TRBJ1-5 provide the parts outside the CDR3, is DVKVTQSSRYLVKRTGEKVFLECVQDMDHENMFWYRQDPGLGLRLIYFSYDVKMKEKGDIPEGYSVSREKKERFSLILESASTNQTSMYLCASSTPSRVNQPQHFGDGTRLSIL.

This chain joins TRBV7-6 and TRBJ2-1, with 9 bases aligning to TRBD1. The length of the CDR3 is 13 residues. With 5 bases clipped from V and 9 bases from J, the junction kept 5 bases outside the gene matches. Germline V gene lookup returns CDR1 SGHVS and CDR2 FNYEAQ. The CDR3 reads CASSRQGVGEQFF. Here the CDR3 DNA reads TGTGCCAGCAGCCGACAGGGGGTAGGTGAGCAGTTCTTC.

This chain links TRBV12-3 or TRBV12-4 with TRBJ2-2, with unresolved D. The CDR3 spans 15 residues. V lost 7 bases and J 4 bases, leaving 16 bases between the germline ends. CDR3 loop: CASTRTDPSTGELFF. The CDR3 region has the DNA TGTGCCAGCACCCGGACCGATCCCTCCACCGGGGAGCTGTTTTTT.

At least ten counts were recorded for this clonotype. J is TRBJ2-1 and V is TRBV20-1; 12 bases agree with TRBD2. The trim removed 6 bases at V and 3 bases at J, leaving 9 bases unmatched. There are 16 residues in the CDR3. Germline V gene lookup returns CDR1 DFQATT and CDR2 SNEGSKA (reference sequence). The CDR3 DNA reads TGCAGTGCACCACCTCGGACTAGCGGGAACTACAATGAGCAGTTCTTC. Amino acids: CSAPPRTSGNYNEQFF.

The chain combines TRBV20-1 with TRBJ1-5, with TRBD1 identical over 7 bases. Germline CDR1 and CDR2: DFQATT and SNEGSKA (reference sequence). This CDR3 is 12 amino acids long. V lost 6 bases and J lost 6; bases outside the gene matches: 5. In nucleotides, the CDR3 is TGCAGTGCAGCAGGGGGAACTCAGCCCCAGCATTTT. Translation gives CSAAGGTQPQHF.